This T cell receptor (beta chain) was retrieved from a study of blood T cells in healthy people across ages. Study-level results: Naive T cell percentage strongly correlated with TCR beta diversity. The long-lived group displayed more naive CD4+ cells, plus higher diversity, than the aged donors did. Shifts in expanded clonotypes may have been confounded by donor CMV status, which was unknown.

About this clonotype itself: The antigen remains unidentified.

A J-beta primer mix and a sample-barcoded 5' primer were used in a second PCR of about 7 to 12 cycles. Every cDNA was tagged by a template-switch adaptor with 12 random nucleotides. TCRdb independently ran MiXCR on the 5' RACE reads; one entry per CDR3 protein. The sample holds 1.2 million to 1.5 million distinct CDR3 sequences, around 39% seen once. The sequenced sample was blood. The source of this sequence is a woman aged 18-29 years in good health.

CDR3 coding DNA: TGTGCCAGCAGCTCCCCGAGGGGGAGCGGGAGGGTTAATGGGCCGGATACGCAGTATTTT. This sequence encodes CASSSPRGSGRVNGPDTQYF. This chain joins TRBV7-2 and TRBJ2-3; 10 bases align to TRBD2. This CDR3 comprises 20 residues. Unmatched junction bases numbered 22, after V lost 4 bases and J lost 6 bases. Germline values: CDR1 SGHTA, CDR2 FQGNSA.